This T cell receptor beta chain was captured by sequencing in a study of identical twins. Study results and limitations: Twins shared out-of-frame alpha sequences with excess low generation probability. Reduced insertions were recorded for abundant cord blood beta clonotypes, with no such pattern in memory repertoires. Model-predicted out-of-frame TCR alpha sharing fell below observed values in monozygotic twins. The authors drew conclusions from cross-sectional statistical analysis rather than following the same donors.

This clonotype has just a few counts. Its antigen is unidentified. TCRdb re-called the 5' RACE reads with MiXCR, one entry per CDR3 protein. This sample has 300,000 to 350,000 distinct CDR3 sequences, with roughly an eighth found just once. These same records also appear under a second study, on yellow fever vaccine responses in identical twins.

This clonotype originated in a woman aged 18-30 years in good health. Material: CD8+ T cells sorted from blood.

The CDR3, as DNA: TGTGCCAGCAGCGTGTCAACCAGCGGGATGCCCTACAATGAGCAGTTCTTC. Encoded protein: CASSVSTSGMPYNEQFF. The rearrangement uses TRBV7-9 and TRBJ2-1; 7 bases align to TRBD2. Germline V gives CDR1 SEHNR, CDR2 FQNEAQ (reference sequence). The CDR3 contains 17 residues. V was pared by 5 bases and J by 2 bases, with 12 bases of the junction left unmatched.